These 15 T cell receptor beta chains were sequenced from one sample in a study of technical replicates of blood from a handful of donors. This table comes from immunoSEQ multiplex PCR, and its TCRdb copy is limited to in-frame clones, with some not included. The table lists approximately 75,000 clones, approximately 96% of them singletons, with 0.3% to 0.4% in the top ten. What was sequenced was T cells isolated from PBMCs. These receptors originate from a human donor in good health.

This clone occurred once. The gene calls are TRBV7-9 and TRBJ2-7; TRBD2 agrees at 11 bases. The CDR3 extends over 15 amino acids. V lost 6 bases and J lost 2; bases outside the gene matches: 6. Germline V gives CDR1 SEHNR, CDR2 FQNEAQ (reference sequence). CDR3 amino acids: CASRPTSGKTYEQYF. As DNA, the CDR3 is TGTGCCAGCAGACCGACTAGCGGGAAGACCTACGAGCAGTACTTC.

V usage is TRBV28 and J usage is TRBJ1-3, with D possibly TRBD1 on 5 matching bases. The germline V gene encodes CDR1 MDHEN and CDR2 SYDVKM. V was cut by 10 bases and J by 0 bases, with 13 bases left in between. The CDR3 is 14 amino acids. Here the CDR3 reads CAIRDLISGNTIYF. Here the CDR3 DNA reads TGTGCCATCCGGGACTTAATCTCTGGAAACACCATATATTTT.

DNA of the CDR3: TGTGCCAGCAGTCCGTGGGGACAGGGGTACACAGATACGCAGTATTTT. It is translated as CASSPWGQGYTDTQYF. The V call is TRBV2, the J call TRBJ2-3, with 10 bases aligning to TRBD1. With 5 bases clipped from V and 2 bases from J, the junction kept 7 bases outside the gene matches. The CDR3 length is 16 residues. CDR1 SNHLY and CDR2 FYNNEI come from the germline V gene.

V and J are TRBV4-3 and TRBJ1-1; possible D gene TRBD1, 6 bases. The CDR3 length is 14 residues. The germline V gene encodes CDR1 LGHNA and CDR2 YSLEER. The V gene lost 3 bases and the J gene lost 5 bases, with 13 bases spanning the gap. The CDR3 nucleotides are TGCGCCAGCAGCCAGGAAACAGGGTGGACTGAAGCTTTCTTT. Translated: CASSQETGWTEAFF.

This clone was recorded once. Written as DNA, the CDR3 is TGTGCCAGCAGACGAGGACAAGAAGGACAGCCCCAGCATTTT. Translation: CASRRGQEGQPQHF. The genes are TRBV6-5 and TRBJ1-5, with D tentatively TRBD1 (5 bases). The CDR3 runs to 14 residues. V dropped 6 bases and J dropped 7 bases, with 16 bases sitting between them. Germline CDR1 MNHEY, CDR2 SVGAGI.

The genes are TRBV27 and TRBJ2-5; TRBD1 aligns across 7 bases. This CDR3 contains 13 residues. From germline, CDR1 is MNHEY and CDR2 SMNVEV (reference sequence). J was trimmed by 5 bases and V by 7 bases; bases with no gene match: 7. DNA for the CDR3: TGTGCCAGCACAAACAGGGGAGACGAGACCCAGTACTTC. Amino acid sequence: CASTNRGDETQYF.

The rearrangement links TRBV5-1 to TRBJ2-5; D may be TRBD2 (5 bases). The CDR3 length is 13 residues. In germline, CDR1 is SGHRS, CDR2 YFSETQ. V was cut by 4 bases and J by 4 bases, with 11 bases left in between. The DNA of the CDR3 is TGCGCCAGCAGCCCGGTAGGAGGAGAGACCCAGTACTTC. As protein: CASSPVGGETQYF.

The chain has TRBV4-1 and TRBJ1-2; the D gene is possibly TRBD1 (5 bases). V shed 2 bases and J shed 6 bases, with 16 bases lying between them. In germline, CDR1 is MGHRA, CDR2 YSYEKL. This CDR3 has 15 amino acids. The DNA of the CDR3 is TGCGCCAGCAGCCAACAGATACAGGTTCTCAATGGCTACACCTTC. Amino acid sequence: CASSQQIQVLNGYTF.

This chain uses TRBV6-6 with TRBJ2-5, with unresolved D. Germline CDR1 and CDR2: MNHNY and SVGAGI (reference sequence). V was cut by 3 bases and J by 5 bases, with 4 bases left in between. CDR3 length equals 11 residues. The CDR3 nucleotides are TGTGCCAGCAGTTATCGGGAGACCCAGTACTTC. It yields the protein CASSYRETQYF.

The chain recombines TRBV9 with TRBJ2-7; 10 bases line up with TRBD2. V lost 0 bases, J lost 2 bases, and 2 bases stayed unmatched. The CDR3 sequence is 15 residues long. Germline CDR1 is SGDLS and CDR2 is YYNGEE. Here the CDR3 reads CASSVAGTSAYEQYF. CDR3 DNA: TGTGCCAGCAGCGTAGCAGGGACTAGCGCCTACGAGCAGTACTTC.

The CDR3 is CASSLGNRGQTDTQYF. In DNA form, the CDR3 reads TGCGCCAGCAGCTTGGGCAACAGGGGGCAGACAGATACGCAGTATTTT. This chain links TRBV5-1 with TRBJ2-3; TRBD1 agrees at 9 bases. V dropped 0 bases and J dropped 3; count of bases not matched to a gene: 5. The CDR3 contains 16 residues. Looked up from germline, CDR1 is SGHRS and CDR2 is YFSETQ.

The CDR3, as DNA: TGCGCCAGCAGTGTTACTAGCGGGTCCTACGAGCAGTACTTC. Protein: CASSVTSGSYEQYF. This sequence joins TRBV5-1 and TRBJ2-7; 9 bases line up with TRBD2. This CDR3 is 14 amino acids long. Losses at the gene ends were 5 bases for V and 1 base for J; bases not matched to a gene: 4. Per germline, CDR1 SGHRS and CDR2 YFSETQ.

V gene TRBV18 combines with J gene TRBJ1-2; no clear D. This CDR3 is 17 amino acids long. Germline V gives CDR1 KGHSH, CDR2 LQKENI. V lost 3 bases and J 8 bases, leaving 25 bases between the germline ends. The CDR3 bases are TGTGCCAGCTCACCGTCTCCTTTACCGGGTCGGCAAAGCGGCTACACCTTC. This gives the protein CASSPSPLPGRQSGYTF.

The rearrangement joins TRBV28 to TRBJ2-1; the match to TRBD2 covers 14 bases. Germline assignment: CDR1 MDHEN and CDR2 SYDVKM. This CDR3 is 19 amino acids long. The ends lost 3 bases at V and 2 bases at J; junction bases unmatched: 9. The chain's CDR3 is CASSFPGLAGVGTYNEQFF. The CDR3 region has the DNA TGTGCCAGCAGTTTCCCGGGACTAGCGGGAGTGGGGACCTACAATGAGCAGTTCTTC.

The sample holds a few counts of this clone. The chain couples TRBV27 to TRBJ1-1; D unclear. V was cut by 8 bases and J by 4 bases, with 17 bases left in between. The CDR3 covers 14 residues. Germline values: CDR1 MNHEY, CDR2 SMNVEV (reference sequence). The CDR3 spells CASQNLVGSTEAFF. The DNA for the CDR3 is TGTGCCAGCCAGAACCTGGTGGGGAGCACTGAAGCTTTCTTT.